The 9 T cell receptor beta chains below were found in one sample sequenced in a study of vaccination effects on CD4 cells after COVID-19. Sequenced by immunoSEQ multiplex PCR; TCRdb stores in-frame clones only, minus some. The sample shows 25,000 to 30,000 clones, about 67% of them seen only once. Ahead of sequencing, the ViraFEST assay grew antigen-specific CD4+ T cells using viral peptide pools. It was after approximately 11 days of culture that CD4+ T cells were isolated. All participants had two doses of either the BNT162b2 or mRNA-1273 vaccine. Which antigens these TCRs recognize remains unknown. Sequencing was performed on CD4+ T cells from PBMCs cultured with HCoV-NL63 spike peptides, taken after COVID-19 vaccination. Every receptor here comes from a human donor who received a COVID-19 vaccine.

CDR3 in amino acids: CASSLGQWFYNEQFF. CDR3 DNA: TGTGCCAGCAGCTTGGGACAGTGGTTCTACAATGAGCAGTTCTTC. V is TRBV11-3 and J is TRBJ2-1, with 7 nucleotides matching TRBD1. Per germline, CDR1 SGHNT and CDR2 YENEEA. The J segment lost 3 bases and the V segment lost 3 bases, leaving 5 bases of the junction unmatched. There are 15 residues in the CDR3.

J is TRBJ2-1 and V is TRBV27; D is unclear. The CDR3 extends over 14 amino acids. V lost 4 bases and J 0 bases, leaving 7 bases between the germline ends. Germline-derived CDR1 and CDR2 are MNHEY and SMNVEV (reference sequence). This chain's CDR3 is CASSSSFSYNEQFF. Here the CDR3 DNA reads TGTGCCAGCAGTTCGAGTTTCTCCTACAATGAGCAGTTCTTC.

The chain has TRBV18 and TRBJ1-5; D unresolved. Between the trimmed V and J ends, which lost 4 bases and 0 bases, there was a span of 4 bases. The CDR3 runs 13 residues. Germline-derived CDR1 and CDR2 are KGHSH and LQKENI. CDR3 residues: CASSQGSNQPQHF. The CDR3 DNA is TGTGCCAGCTCACAGGGTAGCAATCAGCCCCAGCATTTT.

The CDR3 DNA reads TGTGCCAGCAGTTTATCGAGATTTGGGGGCTACACCTTC. It is translated as CASSLSRFGGYTF. This chain connects TRBV27 to TRBJ1-2, with no clear D. The CDR3 spans 13 residues. Germline V CDR1 and CDR2: MNHEY, SMNVEV (reference sequence). Trimming pared 0 bases from V and 8 bases from J, leaving 10 bases between.

V gene TRBV5-1 combines with J gene TRBJ1-5; possible D gene TRBD1, 5 bases. The CDR3 contains 17 residues. Germline CDR1 is SGHRS and CDR2 is YFSETQ. V lost 4 bases to trimming and J lost 2 bases, with 19 bases between them. The CDR3 region is CASSPDGDGDRNQPQHF. CDR3 nucleotide sequence: TGCGCCAGCAGCCCAGATGGAGACGGGGACCGCAATCAGCCCCAGCATTTT.

This clone was detected once. V and J are TRBV6-2 or TRBV6-3 and TRBJ2-7; D ambiguous. The length of the CDR3 is 15 residues. Trimming took off 2 bases at V and 2 bases at J, with 13 bases between the two ends. Germline values: CDR1 MNHEY, CDR2 SVGEGT. CDR3 residues: CASSYPPQATYEQYF. Written as DNA, the CDR3 is TGTGCCAGCAGTTACCCCCCGCAGGCGACCTACGAGCAGTACTTC.

The rearrangement joins TRBV11-2 to TRBJ2-5; tentative D call: TRBD2 (5 bases). This CDR3 spans 17 amino acids. Germline CDR1 is SGHAT and CDR2 is FQNNGV. The V end was cut by 1 base, the J end by 5 bases, with 20 bases between. CDR3 bases: TGTGCCAGCAGCTTAGGTACCCTCCCCGCGGGCCGGGAGACCCAGTACTTC. Protein: CASSLGTLPAGRETQYF.

The chain employs TRBV6-2 or TRBV6-3 and TRBJ2-2; 11 bases map to TRBD2. In germline, CDR1 is MNHEY, CDR2 SVGEGT. V trimming: 2 bases; J trimming: 1 base; junction bases outside the gene matches: 3. This CDR3 has 17 amino acids. CDR3 loop: CASSYDGTSGNTGELFF. The DNA of the CDR3 is TGTGCCAGCAGTTACGACGGGACTAGCGGGAACACCGGGGAGCTGTTTTTT.

J is TRBJ1-2 and V is TRBV4-1; a possible D gene is TRBD1 (6 bases). The CDR3 loop spans 15 amino acids. V was cut by 5 bases and J by 5 bases, with 18 bases left in between. Germline loops: CDR1 MGHRA, CDR2 YSYEKL. CDR3 amino acids: CASSARDTGFYGYTF. The DNA of the CDR3 is TGCGCCAGCAGCGCTCGGGACACCGGATTTTATGGCTACACCTTC.